The clone carrying this T cell receptor (beta chain) was seen a few times. The antigen remains unidentified. The data were obtained in a study of CD8+CD57+ T cells in acquired aplastic anemia. About the study: DNA recovered from sorted CD4+ and CD8+ cells had a mean of 3.2 ug.

Trimming shortened V by 3 bases and J by 4 bases, and 9 bases separated the two germline ends. Germline V lookup: CDR1 LNHNV, CDR2 YYDKDF (reference sequence). This CDR3 is built from 13 residues. Sequencing was done on patients that had shown CD8+CD57+ cell expansion by flow cytometry. All patients had severe acquired aplastic anemia. For CDR3 and TCR beta VDJ profiling, genomic DNA was the template used. One entry per CDR3 protein results from TCRdb running MiXCR on the reads. The top ten hold less than 20% of the sample, which has around 200,000 distinct CDR3 sequences, roughly 50% seen once. Study-wide results and limits: Patients and controls shared just under 30 CD8+ CDR3 sequences, highly expressed in patients. Researchers reported that CD8+ Simpson's diversity was not significantly different in patients versus controls.

The specimen was sorted CD4+, CD8+, or CD8+CD57+ T cells (not recorded which) from PBMCs. The rearrangement joins TRBV15 to TRBJ1-2, with D hard to call. This sequence originates from a human donor with aplastic anemia. This CDR3 is CATSSRQAYGYTF. Here the CDR3 DNA reads TGTGCCACCAGCAGCCGACAAGCCTATGGCTACACCTTC. Full variable domain (outside the CDR3, taken from reference TRBV15 and TRBJ1-2): DAMVIQNPRYQVTQFGKPVTLSCSQTLNHNVMYWYQQKSSQAPKLLFHYYDKDFNNEADTPDNFQSRRPNTSFCFLDIRSPGLGDTAMYLCATSSRQAYGYTFGSGTRLTVV.